The TCR beta chain described here comes from a study of T-cell reconstitution after alpha-beta-depleted transplantation in children. Unique molecular identifiers were used in preparing the TCRbeta library. Each CDR3 protein is one row after TCRdb ran MiXCR on the PCR reads. Among 250,000 to 300,000 distinct CDR3 sequences listed, nearly 10% were seen once. This CDR3 spans 15 amino acids. V was trimmed by 6 bases and J by 11 bases, leaving 26 bases between them. The germline CDR1 and CDR2 sequences are DFQATT and SNEGSKA (reference sequence). The chain uses TRBV20-1 and TRBJ1-5; maybe TRBD1 (5 bases). This receptor was identified in a human donor who donated a stem cell graft to a child with SCID. The sample was PBMCs from the stem cell graft donor, taken from the stem cell graft. In nucleotides, the CDR3 is TGCAGTGCCCGCCCCCCGGGACTGGGGGTTTTAGCCCAGCATTTT. Protein sequence: CSARPPGLGVLAQHF.